Presented here are 26 T cell receptor beta chains from one specimen sequenced in a study of spatial heterogeneity in lung cancer. Study outcomes and limitations: Tracking of tumor mutation counts was seen in expanded intratumoral alpha and beta TCR counts.

TCRdb reprocessed the 5' RACE reads with MiXCR, giving one entry per CDR3 protein. Of 3,500 to 4,000 distinct CDR3 sequences detected, approximately 25% appear once; the ten largest clones hold roughly 14%. These receptors' antigens are unknown. The time point here: sample taken at primary tumor resection. The sample consisted of lung tumor tissue, taken at surgery. The receptors shown here come from a male donor with early-stage non-small cell lung cancer.

This clonotype qualifies as medium-sized. Because this beta chain is a stray read in a library intended to capture alpha chains, its abundance should not be given much weight. The J gene is TRBJ1-2, the V gene TRBV9; 8 bases fit TRBD1. The CDR3 covers 17 residues. Germline-derived CDR1 and CDR2 are SGDLS and YYNGEE. V was clipped by 1 base and J by 2 bases; unmatched bases: 10. The CDR3 DNA sequence: TGTGCCAGCAGCGTACAGGGGGCCGCCTATAAAAACTATGGCTACACCTTC. Translated, it gives CASSVQGAAYKNYGYTF.

In its sample, this clonotype ranks as medium-sized. For a library built for alpha chains, this beta chain is a stray read; little rests on its size. The chain is built from TRBV25-1 and TRBJ1-2; D gene ambiguous. The ends were cut back, 1 base at V and 4 bases at J, with 16 bases in the middle. Germline loops: CDR1 MGHDK, CDR2 SYGVNS. CDR3 length: 16 residues. This CDR3 reads CASSESRGGDLYGYTF. The CDR3 nucleotides read TGTGCCAGCAGTGAATCCCGGGGTGGGGATCTCTATGGCTACACCTTC.

Remarks on this clonotype: As an off-target read in a library built for alpha chains, this beta chain has a frequency of little significance. This sequence joins TRBV5-1 and TRBJ2-7, with TRBD1 matching over 8 bases. The CDR3 extends over 14 amino acids. With V trimmed by 4 bases and J by 5 bases, 8 bases remained unmatched. Germline assignment: CDR1 SGHRS and CDR2 YFSETQ. The CDR3 coding sequence is TGCGCCAGCAGCCCCGACAGGGGCACCGACGAGCAGTACTTC. Translating it yields CASSPDRGTDEQYF.

This clonotype is labeled as medium-sized. This beta chain came through as a stray read in a library set up for alpha chains, and its size says little. The chain joins TRBV10-3 to TRBJ2-7, with D possibly being TRBD1 or TRBD2 (5 bases each). The V gene's germline CDR1 is ENHRY and CDR2 SYGVKD. V was clipped by 2 bases and J by 5 bases, with 10 bases between them. This CDR3 contains 13 residues. The CDR3 loop reads CAISEGGIDEQYF. The CDR3 nucleotides are TGTGCCATCAGTGAGGGGGGTATCGACGAGCAGTACTTC.

Relative to its sample, this clonotype is medium-sized. A library made for alpha chains picked up this beta chain off target, so its size means little. This sequence joins TRBV3-1 and TRBJ2-5; no clear D gene. The CDR3 loop spans 15 amino acids. CDR1 is LGHDT, CDR2 YNNKEL, per germline (reference sequence). Deletions cut 0 bases from V and 4 bases from J, with 12 bases between. Here the CDR3 DNA reads TGTGCCAGCAGCCAAGACGGTGGTCGGAGAGAGACCCAGTACTTC. Amino acid sequence: CASSQDGGRRETQYF.

As to this clonotype: This beta chain was picked up by a library intended for alpha chains and is off target, so its count carries little meaning. The chain joins TRBV6-1 to TRBJ2-5, with D perhaps matching TRBD1 (6 bases). This CDR3 is 12 amino acids long. The germline V and J ends were trimmed by 5 bases and 3 bases, with 7 bases remaining between them. The V gene's germline CDR1 is MNHNS and CDR2 SASEGT. CDR3 amino acids: CASSYREETQYF. CDR3 bases: TGTGCCAGCAGTTACAGGGAAGAGACCCAGTACTTC.

By its share, this clonotype is medium-sized. The size of this beta chain means little, since it is a stray read in a library made for alpha chains. The chain employs TRBV6-5 and TRBJ1-5, with D unresolved. The germline V gene encodes CDR1 MNHEY and CDR2 SVGAGI. There are 13 residues in the CDR3. With 5 bases removed from V and 3 bases from J, the gap between germline ends came to 8 bases. The chain's CDR3 is CASSTRSNQPQHF. CDR3 nucleotides: TGTGCCAGCAGTACCCGATCCAATCAGCCCCAGCATTTT.

Judged by abundance, this clonotype is medium-sized (0.01 to 0.1%). This beta chain was picked up by a library intended for alpha chains and is off target, so its count carries little meaning. The chain joins TRBV6-1 to TRBJ2-3, with a weak D call TRBD2 (5 bases). Germline CDR1 reads MNHNS; CDR2 reads SASEGT. The CDR3 sequence is 14 residues long. Trimming stripped 4 bases from V and 5 bases from J, with 13 bases between. The DNA of the CDR3 is TGTGCCAGCAGTGTAAGTGGGAGTGGAGATACGCAGTATTTT. It encodes CASSVSGSGDTQYF.

Turning to this clonotype: This beta chain is off target for a library built for alpha chains, so its abundance means little. The chain recombines TRBV6-6 with TRBJ1-3; no reliable D call. The CDR3 length is 16 residues. CDR1 is MNHNY and CDR2 is SVGAGI in the germline V gene (reference sequence). Deletions cut 4 bases from V and 0 bases from J, with 13 bases between. CDR3 sequence: CASSLGRTISGNTIYF. CDR3 sequence (DNA): TGTGCCAGCAGTTTGGGCAGGACCATCTCTGGAAACACCATATATTTT.

This clonotype is termed medium-sized (0.01 to 0.1%). This beta chain represents an off-target read in a library built for alpha chains; its size is of limited meaning. The genes are TRBV30 and TRBJ2-3; 9 bases are shared with TRBD1. V lost 3 bases, J lost 7 bases, and 5 bases stayed unmatched. This CDR3 region has 13 residues. Looked up from germline, CDR1 is GTSNPN and CDR2 is SVGIG (reference sequence). As DNA, the CDR3 is TGTGCCTGGAGGGACAGGGGCGAAAATACGCAGTATTTT. This codes for CAWRDRGENTQYF.

This clonotype was seen repeatedly, ten times or more. This beta chain is an off-target read within a library intended for alpha chains, so its frequency means little. V gene TRBV7-8 combines with J gene TRBJ1-1; no definite D call. The CDR3 has 16 residues. Trimming cost V 1 base and J 5 bases, with 17 bases left between them. Germline V CDR1 and CDR2: SGHVS, FQNEAQ. CDR3 DNA: TGTGCCAGCAGCTTAGTGAGTATCCCCCTAAGGACTGAAGCTTTCTTT. This translates into CASSLVSIPLRTEAFF.

This clonotype was seen once. The library was prepared for alpha chains; this beta chain is a stray read, so its frequency means little. The chain uses TRBV5-6 and TRBJ2-7; D is unclear. The V gene lost 4 bases and the J gene lost 2 bases, with 16 bases spanning the gap. CDR1 and CDR2 (germline): SGHDT, YYEEEE. This CDR3 region has 15 residues. The DNA for the CDR3 is TGTGCCAGCAGCCTAAAACCTGGATTCGCCTACGAGCAGTACTTC. It codes for CASSLKPGFAYEQYF.

This clonotype was counted only a few times. This beta chain is a stray read from a library made for alpha chains; its abundance is not meaningful. The chain joins TRBV5-1 to TRBJ2-2; TRBD2 agrees at 7 bases. J lost 4 bases, V lost 4 bases, and 7 bases had no gene match. The germline gives CDR1 SGHRS, CDR2 YFSETQ. The CDR3 spans 15 residues. In nucleotides, the CDR3 is TGCGCCAGCAGCCACTCGGGGGGTGGCACCGGGGAGCTGTTTTTT. This encodes CASSHSGGGTGELFF.

Remarks on this clonotype: For a library built for alpha chains, this beta chain is a stray read; little rests on its size. The chain combines TRBV5-5 with TRBJ2-1; the match to TRBD2 covers 12 bases. Germline-derived CDR1 and CDR2 are SGHKS and YYEKEE (reference sequence). CDR3 length: 15 amino acids. V trimming: 4 bases; J trimming: 2 bases; junction bases outside the gene matches: 1. CDR3 residues: CASSLAGGTYNEQFF. The CDR3 nucleotides read TGTGCCAGCAGCCTAGCGGGAGGGACCTACAATGAGCAGTTCTTC. The full variable domain, completed using reference TRBV5-5 and TRBJ2-1, is DAGVTQSPTHLIKTRGQQVTLRCSPISGHKSVSWYQQVLGQGPQFIFQYYEKEERGRGNFPDRFSARQFPNYSSELNVNALLLGDSALYLCASSLAGGTYNEQFFGPGTRLTVL.

This clonotype is termed medium-sized (0.01 to 0.1%). This beta chain appears as a stray read in a library generated for alpha chains; its size is not informative. CDR3 residues: CASSLGPGTSGPSQETQYF. Written as DNA, the CDR3 is TGTGCCAGCAGTTTGGGCCCCGGGACTAGCGGGCCCAGCCAAGAGACCCAGTACTTC. The chain uses TRBV28 and TRBJ2-5; TRBD2 aligns across 12 bases. The CDR3 is 19 residues long. V gave up 3 bases and J gave up 1 base; unmatched junction bases: 12. Germline V gene sequence: CDR1 MDHEN, CDR2 SYDVKM. Variable domain in full (rest from reference TRBV28 and TRBJ2-5): DVKVTQSSRYLVKRTGEKVFLECVQDMDHENMFWYRQDPGLGLRLIYFSYDVKMKEKGDIPEGYSVSREKKERFSLILESASTNQTSMYLCASSLGPGTSGPSQETQYFGPGTRLLVL.

About this clonotype: As an off-target read in a library built for alpha chains, this beta chain has a frequency of little significance. The rearrangement links TRBV7-8 to TRBJ2-3; D is unclear. Germline V lookup: CDR1 SGHVS, CDR2 FQNEAQ. The CDR3 has 13 amino acids. Deletions cut 2 bases from V and 0 bases from J, with 3 bases between. The CDR3 loop reads CASSLYSTDTQYF. CDR3 bases: TGTGCCAGCAGCTTATATAGCACAGATACGCAGTATTTT.

This clonotype was seen many times. The size of this beta chain means little, since it is a stray read in a library made for alpha chains. V gene TRBV7-2 combines with J gene TRBJ2-7; D uncertain. From germline, CDR1 is SGHTA and CDR2 FQGNSA. The V end was cut by 6 bases, the J end by 3 bases, with 9 bases between. The CDR3 is made up of 12 amino acids. CDR3 nucleotide sequence: TGTGCCAGCAGTCCGGACGTCTACGAGCAGTACGTC. Protein sequence: CASSPDVYEQYV.

With regard to this clonotype: Since the library was made to target alpha chains, this beta chain is a stray read and its abundance is not meaningful. J is TRBJ1-4 and V is TRBV5-1, with D perhaps TRBD1 (5 bases). The CDR3 loop spans 15 amino acids. The germline V gene encodes CDR1 SGHRS and CDR2 YFSETQ. Between the trimmed V and J ends, which lost 0 bases and 4 bases, there was a span of 10 bases. CDR3: CASSLVSQVNEKLFF. CDR3 in DNA: TGCGCCAGCAGCTTGGTTTCACAGGTTAATGAAAAACTGTTTTTT. The full variable domain, in which reference TRBV5-1 and TRBJ1-4 provide the parts outside the CDR3, is KAGVTQTPRYLIKTRGQQVTLSCSPISGHRSVSWYQQTPGQGLQFLFEYFSETQRNKGNFPGRFSGRQFSNSRSEMNVSTLELGDSALYLCASSLVSQVNEKLFFGSGTQLSVL.

This clonotype is medium-sized by share. As an off-target read in a library built for alpha chains, this beta chain has a frequency of little significance. J is TRBJ1-5 and V is TRBV7-9; D is unclear. The CDR3 runs to 13 residues. CDR1 and CDR2 from the germline V gene are SEHNR and FQNEAQ (reference sequence). V was pared by 5 bases and J by 6 bases, with 11 bases between. DNA of the CDR3: TGTGCCAGCAGCCCCTACCCGGGTCAGCCCCAGCATTTT. This encodes CASSPYPGQPQHF.

To note about this clonotype: Because the library targeted alpha chains, this beta chain is an off-target read whose size means little. The chain uses TRBV7-9 and TRBJ1-2, with a weak D call TRBD1 (5 bases). Germline CDR1 is SEHNR and CDR2 is FQNEAQ (reference sequence). Trimming took off 4 bases at V and 2 bases at J, with 11 bases between the two ends. The CDR3 has 14 residues. The DNA of the CDR3 is TGTGCCAGCAGCTCTATGGGGCCGAACTATGGCTACACCTTC. This codes for CASSSMGPNYGYTF.

This clonotype is judged medium-sized. Found in a library prepared for alpha chains, this beta chain is an off-target read, and its abundance has little meaning. The chain carries TRBV27 and TRBJ2-7; D call uncertain. This CDR3 comprises 15 residues. Germline V CDR1 and CDR2: MNHEY, SMNVEV (reference sequence). Trimming took 2 bases from V and 1 from J, leaving 12 bases between them. The CDR3 DNA is TGTGCCAGCAGTTTAAAAAAGGTTGCTTCCTACGAGCAGTACGTC. Its protein is CASSLKKVASYEQYV.

By frequency in the sample, this clonotype is medium-sized. Because this beta chain is a stray read in a library intended to capture alpha chains, its abundance should not be given much weight. The rearrangement joins TRBV5-4 to TRBJ2-6, with D perhaps given as TRBD1 or TRBD2 (5 bases each). This CDR3 has 16 residues. CDR1 and CDR2 (germline): SGHNT, YYREEE (reference sequence). V lost 0 bases and J 5 bases, leaving 12 bases between the germline ends. This chain's CDR3 is CASSLGRDGRANVLTF. As DNA, the CDR3 is TGTGCCAGCAGCTTGGGCAGGGACGGGCGGGCCAACGTCCTGACTTTC. Full variable domain (missing parts from reference TRBV5-4 and TRBJ2-6): ETGVTQSPTHLIKTRGQQVTLRCSSQSGHNTVSWYQQALGQGPQFIFQYYREEENGRGNFPPRFSGLQFPNYSSELNVNALELDDSALYLCASSLGRDGRANVLTFGAGSRLTVL.

This clonotype is classed as medium-sized. With the library built for alpha chains, this beta chain is off target and its frequency is not meaningful. The gene calls are TRBV27 and TRBJ2-2; D may correspond to TRBD1 or TRBD2 (5 bases each). V gave up 4 bases and J gave up 8 bases, with 14 bases separating them. This CDR3 has 14 residues. Germline CDR1 is MNHEY and CDR2 is SMNVEV (reference sequence). CDR3 protein: CASSWGSEWGELFF. The CDR3 nucleotides read TGTGCCAGCAGTTGGGGGTCTGAGTGGGGGGAGCTGTTTTTT.

By proportion, this clonotype is medium-sized. This beta chain was picked up by a library intended for alpha chains and is off target, so its count carries little meaning. The chain couples TRBV11-2 to TRBJ2-1, with D perhaps matching TRBD1 (6 bases). CDR1 and CDR2 (germline): SGHAT, FQNNGV. Trimming took off 5 bases at V and 7 bases at J, with 9 bases between the two ends. The CDR3 covers 12 residues. In DNA form, the CDR3 reads TGTGCCAGCAGCCCAGGGGTAAATGAGCAGTTCTTC. This codes for CASSPGVNEQFF.

By frequency in the sample, this clonotype is medium-sized. Because the library targeted alpha chains, this beta chain is an off-target read whose size means little. The V and J genes are TRBV5-1 and TRBJ1-1; D possibly corresponds to TRBD1 (5 bases). V was cut by 1 base and J by 0 bases, with 16 bases left in between. The CDR3 is made up of 17 amino acids. Looked up from germline, CDR1 is SGHRS and CDR2 is YFSETQ. CDR3 loop: CASSLIPPGRMNTEAFF. Here the CDR3 DNA reads TGCGCCAGCAGCTTGATCCCGCCGGGACGGATGAACACTGAAGCTTTCTTT.

By its share, this clonotype is medium-sized. This beta chain appears as a stray read in a library generated for alpha chains; its size is not informative. This chain uses TRBV20-1 with TRBJ1-1; 8 bases match TRBD1. Per germline, CDR1 DFQATT and CDR2 SNEGSKA (reference sequence). The J segment lost 3 bases and the V segment lost 5 bases, leaving 8 bases of the junction unmatched. The CDR3 is made up of 14 amino acids. The CDR3 spells CSASRDRGDTEAFF. Here the CDR3 DNA reads TGCAGTGCTTCCCGAGACAGGGGCGACACTGAAGCTTTCTTT.